This paragraph covers one T cell receptor beta chain sequence. The data were produced by immunoSEQ multiplex PCR, yet TCRdb's version contains in-frame clones alone and is incomplete. The sample consists of 120,000 or so clones, over 65% of them appearing once. This sample was included in a study of blood T cell repertoires in COVID-19. About the research overall: Sites across the United States, Italy and Spain contributed samples from acute and convalescent COVID-19. The cDNA or gDNA used as material had been derived from T cells, B-cell-depleted T cells, or PBMCs.

From germline, CDR1 is MGHRA and CDR2 YSYEKL. V lost 1 base to trimming and J lost 5 bases, with 16 bases between them. The CDR3 has 16 residues. This clonotype was sampled from a woman aged 80 or over with acute or convalescent COVID-19. Sequencing was carried out using peripheral blood. The chain carries TRBV4-1 and TRBJ2-3, with D tentatively TRBD2 (6 bases). This CDR3 reads CASSQAPGLARDTQYF. The CDR3 DNA reads as TGCGCCAGCAGCCAAGCTCCGGGACTGGCTCGAGATACGCAGTATTTT.